This T cell receptor (beta chain) was recovered during a study of cytomegalovirus exposure and HLA in healthy donors. Study-wide points: In a later analysis, HLA-C alleles had the fewest associated TCRs, DRB1 alleles the most. A later analysis reported that several of the most significant clusters appeared to be linked to common viral pathogens, among them Epstein-Barr virus.

The CDR3 totals 13 residues. Germline lookup yields CDR1 LNHDA and CDR2 SQIVND (reference sequence). V shed 3 bases and J shed 4 bases, with 8 bases lying between them. This clone was found a few times. The antigen is not known. The PCR had 60 Vbeta and 13 Jbeta primers. The table came from immunoSEQ multiplex PCR; TCRdb's copy has only in-frame clones and leaves some out. The table includes some 100,000 clones, under 85% detected once. This TCR was recovered from a man aged 40-49 years in good health and CMV-seronegative. The J gene is TRBJ2-3, the V gene TRBV19; D is possibly TRBD2 (5 bases). Sequenced material: PBMCs. CDR3 in amino acids: CASSMRAADTQYF. The CDR3 coding sequence is TGTGCCAGTAGTATGAGGGCAGCAGATACGCAGTATTTT. Full variable domain (outside the CDR3, taken from reference TRBV19 and TRBJ2-3): DGGITQSPKYLFRKEGQNVTLSCEQNLNHDAMYWYRQDPGQGLRLIYYSQIVNDFQKGDIAEGYSVSREKKESFPLTVTSAQKNPTAFYLCASSMRAADTQYFGPGTRLTVL.